The T cell receptor beta chain under discussion was sequenced for a study of T cells after yellow fever vaccination. Study context: Those fractions that held only low numbers of cells were prepared using the SMART-Seq v4 Ultra Low Input RNA kit. Findings of the study overall: Detected again after the booster were most primary-vaccination clones, at approximately 96% CD4 and 70% to 90% CD8. Within FACS-sorted repertoires, abundant clonotypes contaminating from the bulk population could be present.

Universal primer sites and UMIs were introduced during 5'RACE template-switching synthesis of TCR cDNA. TCRdb ran MiXCR on the 5' RACE reads and lists one entry per CDR3 protein. Found here are fewer than 150,000 distinct CDR3 sequences, 7.2% of them singletons; the top ten hold over 2.5%. The CDR3 runs to 12 residues. Germline values: CDR1 GTSNPN, CDR2 SVGIG (reference sequence). V dropped 7 bases and J dropped 7 bases, with 14 bases sitting between them. This clonotype was counted many times. Its antigen is not identified. The source of this sequence is a man aged 18 to 29 who received the YFV17D yellow fever vaccine. The chain joins TRBV30 to TRBJ1-5; a possible D gene is TRBD1 (6 bases). The sequenced sample was CD4+ T cells sorted from PBMCs, obtained about 41 days after the first yellow fever vaccination. Here the CDR3 reads CAFQGKGQPQHF. The DNA for the CDR3 is TGTGCCTTCCAGGGGAAGGGGCAGCCCCAGCATTTT. Supplemented by reference TRBV30 and TRBJ1-5, the full variable domain reads SQTIHQWPATLVQPVGSPLSLECTVEGTSNPNLYWYRQAAGRGLQLLFYSVGIGQISSEVPQNLSASRPQDRQFILSSKKLLLSDSGFYLCAFQGKGQPQHFGDGTRLSIL.